The T cell receptor (beta chain) described here comes from a study of blood T cell repertoires in COVID-19. Study information: Acute and convalescent COVID-19 samples came from the United States, Italy and Spain.

Two consecutive negative NP/OP PCR tests, clearance, or resolved symptoms defined Cohort 3 recovery. Sequenced by immunoSEQ multiplex PCR; TCRdb stores in-frame clones only, minus some. The data show approximately 210,000 clones, with around 90% seen just once and 2% to 2.5% held by the top ten. V was cut by 3 bases and J by 8 bases, with 13 bases left in between. The CDR3 spans 14 residues. CDR1 and CDR2 from the germline V gene are LNHDA and SQIVND (reference sequence). This chain joins TRBV19 and TRBJ1-4, with D perhaps matching TRBD1 (6 bases). Sequences were obtained from PBMCs or T cells enriched from blood (not recorded which). The sequence came from a woman aged 30 to 39 who had recovered from COVID-19. In DNA form, the CDR3 reads TGTGCCAGTAGTATGAGGGGGGGCCAAGAAAAACTGTTTTTT. Its protein is CASSMRGGQEKLFF.